Below are 20 T cell receptor beta chains sequenced from a single sample in a study of T cell repertoires in cytomegalovirus infection. In TCRdb, the reads were re-called with MiXCR into one record per CDR3 protein. The data hold 600,000 to 800,000 distinct CDR3 sequences, with around 24% observed a single time. What was sequenced was CD8+ T cells from PBMCs. The origin of the receptors is a human donor in good health (CMV status not recorded). Some clones in this sample may be carry-over from other donors' samples.

The CDR3 nucleotides are TGCGCCAGTGTCGCGGCGGCTAGCACAGATACGCAGTATTTT. Protein: CASVAAASTDTQYF. V is TRBV23-1 and J is TRBJ2-3, with D hard to call. TRBV23-1 is reported as an ORF; its role is uncertain. This CDR3 has 14 amino acids. Trimming took 9 bases from V and 0 from J, leaving 13 bases between them.

This clonotype was seen a few times. J is TRBJ2-5 and V is TRBV7-9; possible D gene TRBD2, 5 bases. Trimming cost V 2 bases and J 2 bases, with 9 bases left between them. The CDR3 contains 14 residues. Germline V gene data show CDR1 as SEHNR and CDR2 as FQNEAQ (reference sequence). The CDR3 nucleotides are TGTGCCAGCAGCTTAATAGGGAGACAAGAGACCCAGTACTTC. It is translated as CASSLIGRQETQYF.

This chain uses TRBV6-2 or TRBV6-3 with TRBJ1-1; D ambiguous. Trimming cost V 0 bases and J 0 bases, with 5 bases left between them. There are 14 residues in the CDR3. CDR1 and CDR2 from the germline V gene are MNHEY and SVGEGT. This chain's CDR3 is CASSYSAMNTEAFF. The CDR3 DNA follows: TGTGCCAGCAGTTACTCTGCGATGAACACTGAAGCTTTCTTT.

V and J are TRBV7-2 and TRBJ1-2; D possibly corresponds to TRBD1 (5 bases). The V end lost 0 bases, the J end lost 4 bases, and 15 bases lay between the germline ends. The CDR3 is 16 amino acids. The germline CDR1 and CDR2 sequences are SGHTA and FQGNSA. Here the CDR3 reads CASSLAVWGAGYGYTF. The CDR3 bases are TGTGCCAGCAGCTTAGCAGTTTGGGGCGCCGGCTATGGCTACACCTTC.

This chain uses TRBV19 with TRBJ2-1; D assignment may be TRBD1 or TRBD2 (7 bases each). Trimming pared 1 base from V and 3 bases from J, leaving 10 bases between. CDR1 and CDR2 (germline): LNHDA, SQIVND (reference sequence). The CDR3 contains 15 residues. The DNA for the CDR3 is TGTGCCAGTAGTATAGCCAGGGGGGGCTACAATGAGCAGTTCTTC. Encoded protein: CASSIARGGYNEQFF.

The chain couples TRBV28 to TRBJ2-3; 7 nucleotides line up with TRBD2. This CDR3 is 12 amino acids long. From germline, CDR1 is MDHEN and CDR2 SYDVKM. The V and J ends lost 8 bases and 6 bases, in that order; junction bases with no gene match: 5. This chain's CDR3 is CASGPGGDTQYF. Here the CDR3 DNA reads TGTGCCAGCGGCCCGGGGGGTGATACGCAGTATTTT.

This chain uses TRBV23-1 with TRBJ2-3, with unresolved D. TRBV23-1 is recorded as an ORF, its role being uncertain. Trimming took 2 bases from V and 5 from J, leaving 8 bases between them. The CDR3 sequence is 13 residues long. The CDR3 spells CASSQDKGDTQYF. The DNA for the CDR3 is TGCGCCAGCAGTCAAGATAAGGGAGATACGCAGTATTTT.

J is TRBJ2-2 and V is TRBV28; D remains unclear. The germline V and J ends were trimmed by 2 bases and 1 base, with 8 bases remaining between them. The CDR3 runs to 15 residues. Germline V lookup: CDR1 MDHEN, CDR2 SYDVKM. The CDR3 is CASSLRSRNTGELFF. CDR3 coding DNA: TGTGCCAGCAGTTTAAGGTCACGGAACACCGGGGAGCTGTTTTTT.

The sample holds many counts of this clonotype. V usage is TRBV7-6 and J usage is TRBJ2-1, with a tentative D call TRBD2 (7 bases). CDR3 size: 20 residues. V was pared by 5 bases and J by 7 bases, with 33 bases between. Germline values: CDR1 SGHVS, CDR2 FNYEAQ. The CDR3 bases are TGTGCCAGCAGCCCATCCTTACCGTACGCCTCGGGGGGCGGTAGGAATGAGCAGTTCTTC. Its protein product is CASSPSLPYASGGGRNEQFF.

This clonotype was counted a few times. This sequence joins TRBV7-4 and TRBJ2-7; D uncertain. V lost 4 bases, J lost 3 bases, and 16 bases lay in between. Germline V gene lookup returns CDR1 SGHVT and CDR2 SQSDAQ. This CDR3 has 15 residues. The CDR3 DNA reads TGTGCCAGCAGCTCTCCCGGCCTCCCAGACTACGAGCAGTACTTC. Encoded protein: CASSSPGLPDYEQYF.

This clonotype was counted ten times or more. This chain joins TRBV28 and TRBJ1-2; weak D call: TRBD1 (5 bases). V lost 5 bases to trimming and J lost 3 bases, with 7 bases between them. Germline values: CDR1 MDHEN, CDR2 SYDVKM. The CDR3 spans 12 residues. The DNA of the CDR3 is TGTGCCAGCAGTGACAGAGACTATGGCTACACCTTC. Translation: CASSDRDYGYTF.

The rearrangement joins TRBV28 to TRBJ2-7; 8 bases align to TRBD1. Germline trimming cut 4 bases from V and 0 bases from J; bases unmatched to any gene: 5. The CDR3 consists of 15 residues. Germline V gene sequence: CDR1 MDHEN, CDR2 SYDVKM. The CDR3 DNA follows: TGTGCCAGCAGTTATGACAGGGGAATCTCCTACGAGCAGTACGTC. Translation gives CASSYDRGISYEQYV.

J is TRBJ2-5 and V is TRBV29-1; 9 bases map to TRBD2. V gave up 3 bases and J gave up 3 bases; unmatched junction bases: 8. This CDR3 contains 15 residues. Germline assignment: CDR1 SQVTM and CDR2 ANQGSEA. The CDR3 sequence is CSVDVLAGNEETQYF. Written as DNA, the CDR3 is TGCAGCGTTGATGTTCTAGCGGGGAATGAAGAGACCCAGTACTTC.

The chain is built from TRBV20-1 and TRBJ2-1; D is uncertain. The CDR3 has 13 amino acids. Looked up from germline, CDR1 is DFQATT and CDR2 is SNEGSKA (reference sequence). With 0 bases removed from V and 6 bases from J, the gap between germline ends came to 9 bases. Here the CDR3 reads CSARDILSNEQFF. The CDR3, as DNA: TGCAGTGCTAGAGATATCCTTTCCAATGAGCAGTTCTTC.

V and J are TRBV29-1 and TRBJ1-1; maybe TRBD1 (6 bases). The CDR3 runs 15 residues. Trimming took off 7 bases at V and 3 bases at J, with 21 bases between the two ends. Germline-derived CDR1 and CDR2 are SQVTM and ANQGSEA. The CDR3 reads CSAPGTRIGDTEAFF. CDR3 nucleotide sequence: TGCAGCGCCCCGGGGACAAGAATAGGAGACACTGAAGCTTTCTTT.

This clonotype was detected a few times. The genes are TRBV6-5 and TRBJ2-7; the match to TRBD2 covers 8 bases. The germline gives CDR1 MNHEY, CDR2 SVGAGI. This CDR3 has 16 residues. With 5 bases clipped from V and 0 bases from J, the junction kept 9 bases outside the gene matches. For the CDR3, the DNA is TGTGCCAGCAGTCCTCCCGGGGGGGGCGGCTCCTACGAGCAGTACTTC. Amino acids: CASSPPGGGGSYEQYF.

The chain couples TRBV14 to TRBJ2-7; D is ambiguous. Germline CDR1 and CDR2: SGHDN and FVKESK. V gave up 0 bases and J gave up 1 base, with 4 bases separating them. The CDR3 sequence is 13 residues long. CDR3 amino acids: CASSQDESYEQYV. In DNA form, the CDR3 reads TGTGCCAGCAGCCAAGATGAGTCCTACGAGCAGTACGTC.

Only a few counts were recorded for this clonotype. The CDR3 DNA reads as TGTGCCATCAGTGACCCAGGGTTTGCGCACAATGAGCAGTTCTTC. This gives the protein CAISDPGFAHNEQFF. The V gene is TRBV10-3, the J gene TRBJ2-1; D perhaps matches TRBD1 (5 bases). CDR1 and CDR2 (germline): ENHRY, SYGVKD. Trimming cost V 3 bases and J 5 bases, with 14 bases left between them. The CDR3 contains 15 residues.

The V call is TRBV28, the J call TRBJ2-2, with TRBD1 as a possible D gene (5 bases). CDR1 is MDHEN, CDR2 SYDVKM, per germline. V was pared by 2 bases and J by 1 base, with 17 bases between. The CDR3 is 18 amino acids. CDR3 in amino acids: CASSLGPGVGENTGELFF. Written as DNA, the CDR3 is TGTGCCAGCAGTTTAGGGCCTGGGGTAGGGGAGAACACCGGGGAGCTGTTTTTT.

There are a few counts of this clonotype. The rearrangement uses TRBV7-9 and TRBJ1-1, with D hard to call. The germline V gene encodes CDR1 SEHNR and CDR2 FQNEAQ (reference sequence). The germline V and J ends were trimmed by 5 bases and 9 bases, with 13 bases remaining between them. This CDR3 is built from 12 residues. The CDR3 region has the DNA TGTGCCAGCAGCCCACGGTCGAACCAAGCTTTCTTT. Residues: CASSPRSNQAFF.